Below are 22 T cell receptor beta chains sequenced from a single sample in a study of T-cell reconstitution after alpha-beta-depleted transplantation in children. Preparation of the TCRbeta library was carried out with unique molecular identifiers. From the PCR reads, TCRdb called clonotypes with MiXCR, one entry per CDR3 protein. The sample lists approximately 980,000 distinct CDR3 sequences, about 29% occurring once. Sequenced material: PBMCs, mostly from graft donor cells, taken 360 days after TCRalphabeta/CD19-depleted stem cell transplant. These receptors came from a boy under two years old who had a stem cell transplant for SCID, so the T cells may come from the graft donor.

V gene TRBV15 combines with J gene TRBJ1-1; possibly TRBD1 for D (6 bases). The CDR3 consists of 13 residues. Per germline, CDR1 LNHNV and CDR2 YYDKDF (reference sequence). Between the trimmed V and J ends, which lost 10 bases and 1 base, there was a span of 13 bases. Written as DNA, the CDR3 is TGTGCCATCAGACAGGTTTCGAACACTGAAGCTTTCTTT. Encoded protein: CAIRQVSNTEAFF.

The gene calls are TRBV20-1 and TRBJ2-7, with a weak D call TRBD2 (5 bases). This CDR3 is built from 14 residues. V dropped 1 base and J dropped 2 bases, with 12 bases sitting between them. Germline loops: CDR1 DFQATT, CDR2 SNEGSKA (reference sequence). The CDR3 DNA reads as TGCAGTGCTAGAGCCCCGGGAAATGCCTACGAGCAGTACTTC. Translating it yields CSARAPGNAYEQYF.

The chain recombines TRBV3-1 with TRBJ2-1; 8 nucleotides align to TRBD2. Germline lookup yields CDR1 LGHDT and CDR2 YNNKEL (reference sequence). The CDR3 sequence is 21 residues long. Losses at the gene ends were 6 bases for V and 9 bases for J; bases not matched to a gene: 31. CDR3 in amino acids: CASSPTIWEASGLSLLGEQFF. Here the CDR3 DNA reads TGTGCCAGCAGTCCAACAATCTGGGAGGCTAGCGGGTTGTCCCTACTGGGTGAGCAGTTCTTC.

The count of this clonotype is one. This chain joins TRBV10-3 and TRBJ1-6; D is uncertain. Germline assignment: CDR1 ENHRY and CDR2 SYGVKD. Trimming pared 5 bases from V and 3 bases from J, leaving 8 bases between. The CDR3 runs to 14 residues. The CDR3 loop is CAISQRNYNSPLHF. The CDR3 DNA follows: TGTGCCATCAGTCAGCGGAACTATAATTCACCCCTCCACTTT.

This clonotype occurred a few times. V gene TRBV4-1 combines with J gene TRBJ2-7, with TRBD2 matching over 7 bases. With V trimmed by 5 bases and J by 3 bases, 10 bases remained unmatched. Germline V gives CDR1 MGHRA, CDR2 YSYEKL. The CDR3 consists of 15 residues. Written as DNA, the CDR3 is TGCGCCAGCAGCATGCCGGGACTAATGCACTACGAGCAGTACTTC. This encodes CASSMPGLMHYEQYF.

This clonotype was seen a handful of times. The chain joins TRBV5-1 to TRBJ2-2, with TRBD1 matching over 9 bases. V shed 4 bases and J 5 bases; nucleotides not matched to a gene: 6. The CDR3 is 15 amino acids. Germline V gene lookup returns CDR1 SGHRS and CDR2 YFSETQ. The CDR3 reads CASSLGQGMTGELFF. In nucleotides, the CDR3 is TGCGCCAGCAGCCTGGGACAGGGAATGACCGGGGAGCTGTTTTTT.

The J gene is TRBJ2-7, the V gene TRBV29-1, with D possibly TRBD1 on 6 matching bases. Trimming shortened V by 1 base and J by 0 bases, and 7 bases separated the two germline ends. Per germline, CDR1 SQVTM and CDR2 ANQGSEA. CDR3 length: 13 amino acids. The CDR3 DNA reads TGCAGCGTTGAAGGACAGGACTCCTACGAGCAGTACTTC. Translating gives CSVEGQDSYEQYF.

Concerning this clonotype itself: At one end the junction does not follow the germline gene, possibly because of a read error. This chain links TRBV23-1 with TRBJ2-1; D might be TRBD1 (6 bases). TRBV23-1 carries the ORF label, with uncertain function. This CDR3 comprises 17 residues. The CDR3 sequence: CASGQTEKQGSRNEQFF. The CDR3 DNA reads as TGCGCCAGCGGTCAGACCGAAAAGCAGGGGAGCCGCAATGAGCAGTTCTTC.

This clonotype appeared once. This chain joins TRBV7-6 and TRBJ2-2; D remains unclear. The germline CDR1 and CDR2 sequences are SGHVS and FNYEAQ. The CDR3 has 12 residues. V lost 0 bases, J lost 8 bases, and 4 bases lay in between. Here the CDR3 DNA reads TGTGCCAGCAGCTTAGCGTGGGGGGAGCTGTTTTTT. This encodes CASSLAWGELFF.

The rearrangement uses TRBV5-1 and TRBJ2-6; TRBD1 is a possible D gene (6 bases). The CDR3 spans 17 residues. V lost 2 bases and J lost 1, with 13 bases in between. CDR1 and CDR2 (germline): SGHRS, YFSETQ. CDR3 amino acids: CASSFLGQLSGANVLTF. The CDR3 nucleotides are TGCGCCAGCAGCTTTCTGGGACAACTTTCTGGGGCCAACGTCCTGACTTTC. Based on the CDR3 plus reference TRBV5-1 and TRBJ2-6, the full variable domain is KAGVTQTPRYLIKTRGQQVTLSCSPISGHRSVSWYQQTPGQGLQFLFEYFSETQRNKGNFPGRFSGRQFSNSRSEMNVSTLELGDSALYLCASSFLGQLSGANVLTFGAGSRLTVL.

This clonotype was observed a handful of times. This chain connects TRBV20-1 to TRBJ2-1; D not certain. The CDR3 loop spans 14 amino acids. Trimming stripped 5 bases from V and 4 bases from J, with 15 bases between. Germline V gives CDR1 DFQATT, CDR2 SNEGSKA (reference sequence). The CDR3 here is CSARSGRMYNEQFF. The CDR3 DNA reads TGCAGTGCTCGAAGTGGGCGGATGTACAATGAGCAGTTCTTC.

This clonotype was recorded a few times. The chain carries TRBV28 and TRBJ2-5; 10 bases are shared with TRBD1. The CDR3 length is 16 residues. The germline V gene has CDR1 MDHEN and CDR2 SYDVKM. The V segment lost 5 bases and the J segment 0 bases; nucleotides outside the gene matches: 6. The CDR3 loop is CASSPSGQGYQETQYF. The CDR3, as DNA: TGTGCCAGCAGTCCCTCGGGACAGGGGTACCAAGAGACCCAGTACTTC.

The chain recombines TRBV6-2 or TRBV6-3 with TRBJ2-6, with D possibly being TRBD1 or TRBD2 (5 bases each). With 5 bases removed from V and 0 bases from J, the gap between germline ends came to 23 bases. The germline V gene encodes CDR1 MNHEY and CDR2 SVGEGT. This CDR3 has 20 residues. CDR3 DNA sequence: TGTGCCAGCAGTCCCGGGTGGGACCCCGAGTATCACTCTGGGGCCAACGTCCTGACTTTC. This translates into CASSPGWDPEYHSGANVLTF.

This chain uses TRBV20-1 with TRBJ1-1, with a weak D call TRBD1 (6 bases). The germline CDR1 and CDR2 sequences are DFQATT and SNEGSKA (reference sequence). This CDR3 has 13 residues. Trimming took off 4 bases at V and 11 bases at J, with 20 bases between the two ends. DNA of the CDR3: TGCAGTGCTACAAAGCCCCTCAGGGGCAGGGCTTTCTTT. Its translation: CSATKPLRGRAFF.

The chain joins TRBV27 to TRBJ1-2; D possibly corresponds to TRBD1 (6 bases). Germline CDR1 is MNHEY and CDR2 is SMNVEV (reference sequence). Trimming took off 4 bases at V and 5 bases at J, with 17 bases between the two ends. The CDR3 sequence is 15 residues long. This CDR3 reads CASSSPLQGKYGYTF. The CDR3 DNA reads TGTGCCAGCAGTTCTCCCTTACAGGGAAAATATGGCTACACCTTC.

The V call is TRBV7-2, the J call TRBJ2-7; TRBD1 is a possible D gene (6 bases). The germline V gene encodes CDR1 SGHTA and CDR2 FQGNSA. This CDR3 comprises 15 residues. The V end was cut by 3 bases, the J end by 4 bases, with 16 bases between. The CDR3 reads CASSLDSRMYYEQYF. The CDR3 DNA is TGTGCCAGCAGCTTGGACAGTCGGATGTATTACGAGCAGTACTTC.

V and J are TRBV6-1 and TRBJ2-1, with 9 bases aligning to TRBD2. After removal of 4 bases from V and 1 base from J, the junction contained 5 bases not matched to a gene. The CDR3 is made up of 16 amino acids. Germline assignment: CDR1 MNHNS and CDR2 SASEGT. Written as DNA, the CDR3 is TGTGCCAGCAGTGGGCTAGCGGGGCCGTCCTACAATGAGCAGTTCTTC. Translating gives CASSGLAGPSYNEQFF.

The chain couples TRBV20-1 to TRBJ2-3; D may be TRBD2 (7 bases). The germline gives CDR1 DFQATT, CDR2 SNEGSKA (reference sequence). This CDR3 spans 14 amino acids. V gave up 3 bases and J gave up 6 bases, with 16 bases separating them. CDR3 sequence: CSASPGGPRDTQYF. For the CDR3, the DNA is TGCAGTGCTAGCCCCGGGGGGCCACGGGATACGCAGTATTTT.

This clonotype has only a few counts. This chain connects TRBV5-1 to TRBJ1-1; 8 positions match TRBD1. CDR1 SGHRS and CDR2 YFSETQ come from the germline V gene. The CDR3 is made up of 15 amino acids. The ends lost 4 bases at V and 8 bases at J; junction bases unmatched: 13. The CDR3: CASSEQGGTVGEAFF. DNA for the CDR3: TGCGCCAGCAGCGAACAGGGGGGAACCGTCGGGGAAGCTTTCTTT.

J is TRBJ2-7 and V is TRBV7-2; 10 bases are a match to TRBD2. Per the germline V gene, CDR1 is SGHTA and CDR2 is FQGNSA. CDR3 length: 17 residues. Trimming at V came to 1 base and at J to 1 base, leaving 7 bases not matched to a gene. As DNA, the CDR3 is TGTGCCAGCAGCTTAGGTCCTAGCGGGGGCTGGTCCTACGAGCAGTACTTC. This gives the protein CASSLGPSGGWSYEQYF.

The table lists this clonotype with a few counts. The chain links TRBV24-1 to TRBJ2-7; 7 bases align to TRBD1. The CDR3 totals 14 residues. Germline V gene sequence: CDR1 KGHDR, CDR2 SFDVKD. The trim removed 8 bases at V and 2 bases at J, leaving 8 bases unmatched. The CDR3, as DNA: TGTGCCACCAAACAGGGGTCGTCTACCTACGAGCAGTACTTC. Translating gives CATKQGSSTYEQYF.

This clonotype was counted between two and nine times. V gene TRBV4-3 combines with J gene TRBJ1-1; D not certain. Trimming took 0 bases from V and 0 from J, leaving 11 bases between them. The CDR3 spans 16 residues. Germline assignment: CDR1 LGHNA and CDR2 YSLEER. The CDR3 reads CASSQDLPDLNTEAFF. In DNA form, the CDR3 reads TGCGCCAGCAGCCAAGATTTACCCGACCTGAACACTGAAGCTTTCTTT.